This TCR beta chain comes out of a study of vaccination and CD4 T cells after COVID-19. Looking at the study overall: As a positive control, some control cultures were given a CEFX pool, while others were given an HIV-1 Nef pool or no peptide.

V dropped 7 bases and J dropped 5; count of bases not matched to a gene: 7. The CDR3 is 15 amino acids. Germline CDR1 is LNHDA and CDR2 is SQIVND (reference sequence). The Oncomine TCR Beta short-read assay sequenced DNA from cultured CD4+ T cells. MiXCR, applied by TCRdb to the PCR reads, yields one record per CDR3 protein. This sample carries about 8,900 distinct CDR3 sequences, around 60% of them seen once, and the ten largest clones take around 30%. In regard to this clonotype: Its antigen remains unidentified.

The treatment was: approximately 10-day PBMC culture with coronavirus spike peptide pools or control peptides (ViraFEST assay). The sequencing sample was made of CD4+ T cells from blood, cultured in vitro. This TCR came from a human donor who had recovered from COVID-19. The V and J genes are TRBV19 and TRBJ2-5, with 13 bases that match TRBD2. CDR3 protein: CASTVTSGGVETQYF. The CDR3 DNA sequence: TGTGCCAGTACTGTAACTAGCGGGGGGGTCGAGACCCAGTACTTC.